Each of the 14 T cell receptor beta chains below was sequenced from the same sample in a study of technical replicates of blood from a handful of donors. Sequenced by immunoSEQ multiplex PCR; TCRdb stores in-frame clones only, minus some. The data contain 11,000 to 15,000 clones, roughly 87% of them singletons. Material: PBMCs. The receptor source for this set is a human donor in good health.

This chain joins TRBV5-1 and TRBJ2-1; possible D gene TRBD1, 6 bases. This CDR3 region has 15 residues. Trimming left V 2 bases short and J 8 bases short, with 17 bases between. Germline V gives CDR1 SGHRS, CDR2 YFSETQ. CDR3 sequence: CASSLQGERGDEQFF. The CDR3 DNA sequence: TGCGCCAGCAGCTTACAGGGTGAACGAGGCGATGAGCAGTTCTTC.

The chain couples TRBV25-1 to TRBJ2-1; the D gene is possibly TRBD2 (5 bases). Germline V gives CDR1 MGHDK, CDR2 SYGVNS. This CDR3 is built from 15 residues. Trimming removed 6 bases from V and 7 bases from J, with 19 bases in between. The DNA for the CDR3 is TGTGCCAGCAGCCCCTGGGAGCTATTTAGTAATGAGCAGTTCTTC. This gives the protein CASSPWELFSNEQFF.

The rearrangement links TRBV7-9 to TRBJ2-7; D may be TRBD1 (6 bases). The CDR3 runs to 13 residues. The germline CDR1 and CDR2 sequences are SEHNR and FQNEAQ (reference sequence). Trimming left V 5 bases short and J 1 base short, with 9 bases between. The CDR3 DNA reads TGTGCCAGCAGCCCTGGACAGTCCTACGAGCAGTACTTC. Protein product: CASSPGQSYEQYF.

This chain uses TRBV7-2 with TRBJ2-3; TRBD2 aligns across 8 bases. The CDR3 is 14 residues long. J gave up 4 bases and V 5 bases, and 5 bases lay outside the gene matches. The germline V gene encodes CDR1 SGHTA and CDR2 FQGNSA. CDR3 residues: CASSIGLAPDTQYF. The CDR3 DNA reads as TGTGCCAGCAGCATCGGACTAGCCCCAGATACGCAGTATTTT.

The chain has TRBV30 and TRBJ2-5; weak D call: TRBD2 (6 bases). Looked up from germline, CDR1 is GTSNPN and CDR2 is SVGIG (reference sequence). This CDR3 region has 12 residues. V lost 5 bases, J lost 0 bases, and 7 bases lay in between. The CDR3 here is CAWGGYQETQYF. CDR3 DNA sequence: TGTGCCTGGGGGGGGTACCAAGAGACCCAGTACTTC.

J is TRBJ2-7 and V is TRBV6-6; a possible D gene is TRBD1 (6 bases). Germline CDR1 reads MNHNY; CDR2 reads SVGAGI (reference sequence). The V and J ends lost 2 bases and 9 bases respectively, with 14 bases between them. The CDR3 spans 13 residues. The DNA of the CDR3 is TGTGCCAGCAGTTACCCCTCGGACAGCCGGCAGTACTTC. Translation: CASSYPSDSRQYF.

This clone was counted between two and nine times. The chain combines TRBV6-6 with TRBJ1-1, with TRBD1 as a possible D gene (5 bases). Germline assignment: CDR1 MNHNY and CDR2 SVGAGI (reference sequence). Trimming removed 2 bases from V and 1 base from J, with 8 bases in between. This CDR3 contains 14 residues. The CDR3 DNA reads TGTGCCAGCAGTTACCAGACAGAGAACACTGAAGCTTTCTTT. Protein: CASSYQTENTEAFF.

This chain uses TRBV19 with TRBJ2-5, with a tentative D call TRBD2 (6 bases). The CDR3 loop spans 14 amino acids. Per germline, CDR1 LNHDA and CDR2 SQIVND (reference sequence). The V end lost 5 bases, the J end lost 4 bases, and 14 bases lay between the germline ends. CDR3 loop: CASSPGGSGETQYF. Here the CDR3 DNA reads TGTGCCAGTAGTCCCGGGGGATCGGGAGAGACCCAGTACTTC.

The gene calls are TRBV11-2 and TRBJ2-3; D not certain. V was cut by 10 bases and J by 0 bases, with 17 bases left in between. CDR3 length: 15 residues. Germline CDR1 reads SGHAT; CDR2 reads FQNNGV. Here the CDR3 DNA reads TGTGCCACCGCGGCGAGTACTCCTAGCACAGATACGCAGTATTTT. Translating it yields CATAASTPSTDTQYF.

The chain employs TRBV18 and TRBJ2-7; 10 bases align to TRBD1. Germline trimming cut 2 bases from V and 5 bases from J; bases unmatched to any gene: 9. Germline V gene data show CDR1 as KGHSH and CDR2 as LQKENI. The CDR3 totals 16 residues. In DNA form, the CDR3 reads TGTGCCAGCTCACCAGGGCATGGGACAGGGGATGACGAGCAGTACTTC. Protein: CASSPGHGTGDDEQYF.

In DNA form, the CDR3 reads TGCGCCAGCAGTCCGGGACAGGGGTTCTATGGCTACACCTTC. It specifies CASSPGQGFYGYTF. J is TRBJ1-2 and V is TRBV10-1, with 10 bases identical to TRBD1. CDR1 is WNHNN and CDR2 is SYGVQD in the germline V gene (reference sequence). After removal of 5 bases from V and 4 bases from J, the junction contained 4 bases not matched to a gene. The CDR3 runs to 14 residues.

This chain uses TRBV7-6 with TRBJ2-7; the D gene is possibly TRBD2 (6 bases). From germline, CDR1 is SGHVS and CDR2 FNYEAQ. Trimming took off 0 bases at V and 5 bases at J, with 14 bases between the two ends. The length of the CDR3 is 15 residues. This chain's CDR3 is CASSLALSGDDEQYF. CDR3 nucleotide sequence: TGTGCCAGCAGCTTAGCGCTTAGCGGTGACGACGAGCAGTACTTC.

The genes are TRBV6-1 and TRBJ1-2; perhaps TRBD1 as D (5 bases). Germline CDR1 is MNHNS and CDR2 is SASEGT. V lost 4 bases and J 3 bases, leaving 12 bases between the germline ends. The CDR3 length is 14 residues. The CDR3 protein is CASSALARDYGYTF. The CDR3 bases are TGTGCCAGCAGTGCGCTTGCCAGGGACTATGGCTACACCTTC.

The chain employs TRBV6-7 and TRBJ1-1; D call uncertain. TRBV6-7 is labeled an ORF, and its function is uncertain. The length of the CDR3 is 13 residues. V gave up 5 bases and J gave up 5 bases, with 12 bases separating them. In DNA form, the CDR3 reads TGTGCCAGCAGTCAACGGGCGGGTACTGAAGCTTTCTTT. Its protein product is CASSQRAGTEAFF.